This T cell receptor (beta chain) was obtained from a study of T-cell memory formation after mild COVID-19. Each CDR3 protein gets one entry after TCRdb re-called the 5' RACE reads with MiXCR. The table includes tens of thousands of distinct CDR3 sequences, more than 10% detected once. The CDR3 covers 15 residues. Germline-derived CDR1 and CDR2 are SSHAT and FNYEAQ (reference sequence). This clonotype has just a few counts. One end of the junction is discordant with germline, which a read error may explain. The specimen was PBMCs or a T cell subset sorted from them (not recorded which). The sequence was collected from a man aged 18 to 29 who had mild COVID-19 (a few samples of this study predate the infection). Cell type and time point are not known. The chain couples TRBV7-7 to TRBJ2-3; 9 bases agree with TRBD1. As DNA, the CDR3 is TGTGCTAGCAGCCTACAGGGGGCCCCCACAGATACGCAGTATTTT. Protein product: CASSLQGAPTDTQYF.